These 21 T cell receptor beta chains were all obtained from the same sample, sequenced in a study of beta chain features in type 1 diabetes. Study outcomes and limitations: Within each of all four CD4+ subsets, Type 1 diabetes patients had TCRB CDR3s that were moderately but significantly shorter.

What these receptors recognize is not known. All of the isolated RNA was reverse transcribed, so expressed TCRB transcripts were sequenced. Measured with immunoSEQ multiplex PCR; TCRdb has only the in-frame clones, and not every one. The top ten hold more than 0.075% of the sample, which has under 300,000 clones, roughly 17% seen once. Source material: naive CD4+ T cells from blood. The receptor set was obtained from a man aged 30 to 45 with type 1 diabetes.

The V and J genes are TRBV14 and TRBJ2-5, with D hard to call. The CDR3 loop spans 13 amino acids. Per the germline V gene, CDR1 is SGHDN and CDR2 is FVKESK. V lost 0 bases to trimming and J lost 5 bases, with 7 bases between them. CDR3 protein: CASSQEWVETQYF. In DNA, the CDR3 is TGTGCCAGCAGCCAAGAGTGGGTGGAGACCCAGTACTTC. Variable domain in full (rest from reference TRBV14 and TRBJ2-5): EAGVTQFPSHSVIEKGQTVTLRCDPISGHDNLYWYRRVMGKEIKFLLHFVKESKQDESGMPNNRFLAERTGGTYSTLKVQPAELEDSGVYFCASSQEWVETQYFGPGTRLLVL.

In this sample, this clone turned up a few times. J is TRBJ2-3 and V is TRBV15; D is possibly TRBD2 (6 bases). Trimming stripped 8 bases from V and 2 bases from J, with 14 bases between. From germline, CDR1 is LNHNV and CDR2 YYDKDF (reference sequence). This CDR3 is built from 14 residues. The CDR3 coding sequence is TGTGCCACCTCGGTAGGAGGGATCACAGATACGCAGTATTTT. Translated: CATSVGGITDTQYF. The full variable domain, in which reference TRBV15 and TRBJ2-3 provide the parts outside the CDR3, is DAMVIQNPRYQVTQFGKPVTLSCSQTLNHNVMYWYQQKSSQAPKLLFHYYDKDFNNEADTPDNFQSRRPNTSFCFLDIRSPGLGDTAMYLCATSVGGITDTQYFGPGTRLTVL.

There are a few counts of this clone. The chain has TRBV4-2 and TRBJ1-1; possibly TRBD1 for D (5 bases). The CDR3 contains 16 residues. Germline V CDR1 and CDR2: LGHNA, YNFKEQ. V gave up 4 bases and J gave up 3 bases, with 18 bases separating them. The CDR3 protein is CASSPRDSSGDTEAFF. The CDR3 coding sequence is TGTGCCAGCAGCCCGAGAGACAGTTCCGGGGACACTGAAGCTTTCTTT.

This clone was seen more than once but under ten times. J is TRBJ2-1 and V is TRBV5-1; 12 bases align to TRBD1. The germline gives CDR1 SGHRS, CDR2 YFSETQ. The CDR3 covers 15 residues. Unmatched junction bases numbered 5, after V lost 3 bases and J lost 7 bases. The CDR3: CASSSGTGGENEQFF. CDR3 DNA sequence: TGCGCCAGCAGCTCCGGGACAGGGGGCGAGAATGAGCAGTTCTTC.

The rearrangement links TRBV7-2 to TRBJ2-4, with TRBD1 as a possible D gene (6 bases). Germline CDR1 is SGHTA and CDR2 is FQGNSA. V lost 5 bases to trimming and J lost 0 bases, with 11 bases between them. The CDR3 sequence is 15 residues long. The CDR3 reads CASSRRQEAKNIQYF. CDR3 DNA: TGTGCCAGCAGCCGTCGACAGGAAGCCAAAAACATTCAGTACTTC.

This clone showed up just a few times. This sequence joins TRBV18 and TRBJ2-5, with D possibly matching TRBD1 (7 bases). CDR3 size: 19 residues. V lost 4 bases and J lost 3, with 27 bases in between. Per the germline V gene, CDR1 is KGHSH and CDR2 is LQKENI. CDR3 nucleotide sequence: TGTGCCAGCTCACGCGACAGGGAGGCAAGTTGGGTTCCGGAAGAGACCCAGTACTTC. Its translation: CASSRDREASWVPEETQYF.

This clone was detected a few times. The chain couples TRBV4-2 to TRBJ2-3; D is undetermined. Trimming removed 0 bases from V and 5 bases from J, with 3 bases in between. Looked up from germline, CDR1 is LGHNA and CDR2 is YNFKEQ. The CDR3 totals 12 residues. Here the CDR3 DNA reads TGTGCCAGCAGCCAAGAGGGAGATACGCAGTATTTT. Translated, it gives CASSQEGDTQYF.

The rearrangement joins TRBV7-8 to TRBJ2-1, with D unclear. The V end was cut by 1 base, the J end by 7 bases, with 8 bases between. The CDR3 spans 13 residues. CDR1 and CDR2 (germline): SGHVS, FQNEAQ. In DNA form, the CDR3 reads TGTGCCAGCAGCTTAGGGGAATCAAATGAGCAGTTCTTC. Amino acid sequence: CASSLGESNEQFF.

The V and J genes are TRBV11-2 and TRBJ2-7; possible D gene TRBD1, 5 bases. The germline V gene has CDR1 SGHAT and CDR2 FQNNGV. The CDR3 is 13 residues long. V lost 3 bases to trimming and J lost 1 base, with 7 bases between them. For the CDR3, the DNA is TGTGCCAGCAGCTTCAGGGCTTCCTACGAGCAGTACTTC. As protein: CASSFRASYEQYF.

The chain couples TRBV14 to TRBJ2-5; 8 bases are shared with TRBD2. The V segment lost 4 bases and the J segment 2 bases; nucleotides outside the gene matches: 9. Germline lookup yields CDR1 SGHDN and CDR2 FVKESK. CDR3 length equals 16 residues. The CDR3 sequence is CASSRSGLGRQETQYF. For the CDR3, the DNA is TGTGCCAGCAGCCGATCGGGACTAGGAAGACAAGAGACCCAGTACTTC. Full variable domain (missing parts from reference TRBV14 and TRBJ2-5): EAGVTQFPSHSVIEKGQTVTLRCDPISGHDNLYWYRRVMGKEIKFLLHFVKESKQDESGMPNNRFLAERTGGTYSTLKVQPAELEDSGVYFCASSRSGLGRQETQYFGPGTRLLVL.

This clone was observed a few times. V and J are TRBV14 and TRBJ2-7; 7 bases align to TRBD1. CDR1 and CDR2 (germline): SGHDN, FVKESK. The trim removed 2 bases at V and 2 bases at J, leaving 6 bases unmatched. This CDR3 region has 15 residues. The CDR3, as DNA: TGTGCCAGCAGCCAAATTGCGGACAGGACCTACGAGCAGTACTTC. Its translation is CASSQIADRTYEQYF.

V gene TRBV7-9 combines with J gene TRBJ2-3, with a tentative D call TRBD2 (6 bases). Germline CDR1 is SEHNR and CDR2 is FQNEAQ (reference sequence). There are 13 residues in the CDR3. The germline V and J ends were trimmed by 1 base and 14 bases, with 16 bases remaining between them. CDR3 amino acids: CASSLVAGRGLYF. CDR3 DNA: TGTGCCAGCAGCTTAGTTGCGGGCCGGGGACTGTATTTT.

As DNA, the CDR3 is TGCGCCAGCAGCCCGGATTTGGAACAGGGGAAGTACTTC. This gives the protein CASSPDLEQGKYF. The rearrangement joins TRBV4-3 to TRBJ2-7, with 7 bases lining up with TRBD1. CDR1 and CDR2 (germline): LGHNA, YSLEER. The CDR3 contains 13 residues. After removal of 4 bases from V and 11 bases from J, the junction contained 11 bases not matched to a gene.

This clone was seen a handful of times. This chain uses TRBV29-1 with TRBJ1-2; no clear D. This CDR3 comprises 14 residues. In germline, CDR1 is SQVTM, CDR2 ANQGSEA. The V gene lost 6 bases and the J gene lost 0 bases, with 14 bases spanning the gap. CDR3 DNA: TGCAGCGTCCCCTCACCCCCATCTAACTATGGCTACACCTTC. It specifies CSVPSPPSNYGYTF.

V is TRBV5-1 and J is TRBJ2-1; perhaps TRBD1 as D (7 bases). The germline V gene encodes CDR1 SGHRS and CDR2 YFSETQ. This CDR3 is 14 amino acids long. The ends were cut back, 4 bases at V and 2 bases at J, with 10 bases in the middle. CDR3: CASSAGQTYNEQFF. In DNA, the CDR3 is TGCGCCAGCAGCGCGGGACAGACCTACAATGAGCAGTTCTTC.

This chain links TRBV29-1 with TRBJ2-5; TRBD1 matches at 7 bases. Germline V gives CDR1 SQVTM, CDR2 ANQGSEA. Trimming took 7 bases from V and 5 from J; bases not matched to a gene: 7. This CDR3 has 12 amino acids. The CDR3 is CSARQGWETQYF. CDR3 nucleotide sequence: TGCAGCGCACGACAGGGTTGGGAGACCCAGTACTTC.

The chain combines TRBV9 with TRBJ1-5; D is uncertain. Germline V gene lookup returns CDR1 SGDLS and CDR2 YYNGEE. The length of the CDR3 is 15 residues. V dropped 4 bases and J dropped 2 bases, with 13 bases sitting between them. CDR3 protein: CASSPDWGGNQPQHF. In DNA form, the CDR3 reads TGTGCCAGCAGCCCCGACTGGGGAGGCAATCAGCCCCAGCATTTT.

CDR3 bases: TGTGCCAGCAGCCAACCCTCGGGACACTCAACTAATGAAAAACTGTTTTTT. Translation gives CASSQPSGHSTNEKLFF. This chain uses TRBV4-2 with TRBJ1-4, with a possible D match to TRBD1 (6 bases). Germline-derived CDR1 and CDR2 are LGHNA and YNFKEQ. The V gene lost 2 bases and the J gene lost 0 bases, with 13 bases spanning the gap. The CDR3 contains 17 residues.

The chain is built from TRBV28 and TRBJ1-2; D is possibly TRBD1 (5 bases). The CDR3 sequence is 14 residues long. The ends were cut back, 8 bases at V and 4 bases at J, with 17 bases in the middle. Germline-derived CDR1 and CDR2 are MDHEN and SYDVKM. The CDR3 protein is CASLPGGTSYGYTF. The CDR3 region has the DNA TGTGCCAGCCTCCCGGGGGGAACAAGCTATGGCTACACCTTC.

This clone was recorded a few times. The CDR3 spells CASSLQFRGETQYF. CDR3 coding DNA: TGCGCCAGCAGCTTGCAGTTTCGGGGCGAGACCCAGTACTTC. The chain joins TRBV5-1 to TRBJ2-5, with D perhaps matching TRBD1 or TRBD2 (5 bases each). The V and J ends lost 1 base and 5 bases respectively, with 12 bases between them. Germline loops: CDR1 SGHRS, CDR2 YFSETQ. The CDR3 covers 14 residues.

The rearrangement joins TRBV7-8 to TRBJ2-7; 12 bases agree with TRBD1. The CDR3 is made up of 16 amino acids. Germline CDR1 reads SGHVS; CDR2 reads FQNEAQ. The junction had 8 bases not matched to a gene; V was cut back by 4 bases and J by 4 bases. DNA for the CDR3: TGTGCCAGCAGCTCTCGTCCGGGACAGGGGGCTTACGAGCAGTACTTC. It is translated as CASSSRPGQGAYEQYF.